This record concerns one T cell receptor beta chain sequence. The specificity of this receptor is unknown. Per-base qualities were not stored, and no clone one base away is much larger. V and J are truncated by 2 bases and 4 bases respectively, leaving an intervening sequence of 6 bases. The CDR3 runs 12 residues from the cysteine to the phenylalanine. Of the read, only the CDR3 DNA is kept; its 36 bases are in frame from base 1. Taken from the germline V gene, the CDR1 and CDR2 loops are SGHRS and YFSETQ. This sample is drawn from a study of shared clonotypes between healthy human individuals (dated by TCRdb to the early 2020s). Study-level background: A few men and two women, aged 18 to 49 years, made up the cohort. Libraries were prepared and TCR repertoires were sequenced by different laboratories using diverse techniques, in order to increase sequencing depth and limit assay-specific biases. Between about 0.8 and 9 billion PBMCs per donor were obtained by leukapheresis. Blood TCR repertoires of 5 or 6 healthy adults were deeply sequenced to estimate repertoire size and the extent of clonotype sharing between individuals. For each donor, three plates each were used for CD4 naive and CD4 memory, two plates were used for CD8 naive, and one plate was used for CD8 memory. Paper-wide results and their limitations: Pairwise subsampling indicated that sequencing depth was expected to affect the degree of clonotype sharing among donors. Because the study included only a small number of donors, the genetic and exposure-history diversity represented was limited. About 5% of naive CD4, more than 3% of naive CD8, about 2.4% of memory CD4, and 0.4% of memory CD8 clonotypes were shared across a few donors. Larger estimated clonotype richness was generally found for naive subsets than for memory subsets. Rarefaction of sorted-subset datasets indicated incomplete sequencing despite the large sequencing depth. Compared with non-shared clonotypes, clonotypes shared by all four sorted-subset donors had higher generation probabilities. Sampling was restricted to blood, and TCR repertoires in tissues likely differ from the TCR repertoires found in blood.

Using the deep immunoSEQ assay, multiplex PCR amplified TCR CDR3 regions from genomic DNA. Genomic DNA extracted from each cell subset was distributed evenly over all wells of several immunoSEQ 96-well plates, and each plate served as one replicate. Each replicate PCR for sorted subsets received around 210 ng genomic DNA, equal to some 32,000 T cell genomes. Purified libraries were measured with a Qubit 3.0 fluorometer, size-checked on a Bioanalyzer 2100, and measured again with the KAPA Library Quantification kit. Every immunoSEQ 96-well plate was sequenced on a separate single-read 150-cycle Illumina NextSeq 550 flow cell. As for the authors' bioinformatics: Because only junctional sequences without quality scores were contained in the immunoSEQ output, filtering matching that applied to full-length reads could not be performed. Sequences were annotated with PyIR, a Python wrapper for IgBLAST v1.9, using IMGT germline references to assign V/J genes and CDR3. Reads were removed for weak V/J assignments (E-value above 1e-6), missing CDR3, stop codons, out-of-frame junctions, or ambiguous translated residues. V3J clonotypes were defined by identical inferred V gene, J gene, and CDR3 amino acid sequence. Percentage overlap between repertoires was computed as shared unique clonotypes divided by the size of the smaller repertoire. Three approaches were used to assess repertoire richness: RTK rarefaction, the Chao1 estimator, and Recon v2.1 estimates of unobserved clonotypes. For all TCRbeta clonotypes obtained by the gDNA method from a few donors, generation probabilities were computed with OLGA. TCRdb limited this immuneACCESS table to in-frame rearrangements with V and J called. A share of clones is missing; checked studies link under half to unresolved V genes, and the rest is unexplained. The V and J calls and clone size are taken from that table; D and trimming were inferred from the DNA. This sample gives about 2 million clones in total; 95% of them show up just once. The ten top clones hold more than 0.1% of the sample.

Healthy HIV-negative adults with no recently reported acute infections or vaccinations were included as donors. All donors were Caucasian adults living in Nashville, Tennessee, USA. CD4+ T cells were enriched by magnetic negative selection; naive cells were then positively selected on CD45RA, and the negative fraction formed the memory subset. Blood was obtained by leukapheresis, after which PBMCs were separated by Ficoll-Histopaque density gradient centrifugation and cryopreserved in liquid nitrogen vapor phase. Analytical flow cytometry was used to check the purity and quantity of each magnetically sorted T cell population. From each sorted fraction, genomic DNA was isolated and quantified by UV absorbance on a Nanodrop 2000c.

The clonotype was recovered from a man younger than 35 in good health. Sequences were obtained from naive CD4+ T cells sorted from blood. The sample's cell subset or site label is to be understood as: CD45RA+ positively selected. The chain is made from TRBV5-1 and TRBJ1-2; the D gene cannot be named for sure. The DNA sequence is given as TGCGCCAGCAGCTTATCATCCTATGGCTACACCTTC. Translated, this gives CASSLSSYGYTF.